This T cell receptor (beta chain) came from a study of blood T cell repertoires in COVID-19. Study-level background: From T cells, B-cell-depleted T cells, or PBMCs came the material, which was cDNA or gDNA.

Per the original methods: Reference gene primer amplification gave estimated nucleated cell counts. Sequencing was performed with immunoSEQ multiplex PCR; in TCRdb, only in-frame clones are kept and a portion is missing. V, J and clone size derive from that table, while D and trimming were established from the DNA sequence. The sample lists some 80,000 clones, roughly 78% occurring once. CDR1 is LGHNA, CDR2 YNFKEQ, per germline. V lost 0 bases and J 6 bases, leaving 11 bases between the germline ends. This CDR3 has 15 amino acids. The origin of this receptor is a human donor in a cohort sampled during active COVID-19. The V call is TRBV4-2, the J call TRBJ2-2, with a tentative D call TRBD2 (5 bases). The sample comprised peripheral blood. CDR3 sequence reads: CASSQEGLAAGELFF. Written as DNA, the CDR3 is TGTGCCAGCAGCCAAGAAGGTCTAGCCGCCGGGGAGCTGTTTTTT.